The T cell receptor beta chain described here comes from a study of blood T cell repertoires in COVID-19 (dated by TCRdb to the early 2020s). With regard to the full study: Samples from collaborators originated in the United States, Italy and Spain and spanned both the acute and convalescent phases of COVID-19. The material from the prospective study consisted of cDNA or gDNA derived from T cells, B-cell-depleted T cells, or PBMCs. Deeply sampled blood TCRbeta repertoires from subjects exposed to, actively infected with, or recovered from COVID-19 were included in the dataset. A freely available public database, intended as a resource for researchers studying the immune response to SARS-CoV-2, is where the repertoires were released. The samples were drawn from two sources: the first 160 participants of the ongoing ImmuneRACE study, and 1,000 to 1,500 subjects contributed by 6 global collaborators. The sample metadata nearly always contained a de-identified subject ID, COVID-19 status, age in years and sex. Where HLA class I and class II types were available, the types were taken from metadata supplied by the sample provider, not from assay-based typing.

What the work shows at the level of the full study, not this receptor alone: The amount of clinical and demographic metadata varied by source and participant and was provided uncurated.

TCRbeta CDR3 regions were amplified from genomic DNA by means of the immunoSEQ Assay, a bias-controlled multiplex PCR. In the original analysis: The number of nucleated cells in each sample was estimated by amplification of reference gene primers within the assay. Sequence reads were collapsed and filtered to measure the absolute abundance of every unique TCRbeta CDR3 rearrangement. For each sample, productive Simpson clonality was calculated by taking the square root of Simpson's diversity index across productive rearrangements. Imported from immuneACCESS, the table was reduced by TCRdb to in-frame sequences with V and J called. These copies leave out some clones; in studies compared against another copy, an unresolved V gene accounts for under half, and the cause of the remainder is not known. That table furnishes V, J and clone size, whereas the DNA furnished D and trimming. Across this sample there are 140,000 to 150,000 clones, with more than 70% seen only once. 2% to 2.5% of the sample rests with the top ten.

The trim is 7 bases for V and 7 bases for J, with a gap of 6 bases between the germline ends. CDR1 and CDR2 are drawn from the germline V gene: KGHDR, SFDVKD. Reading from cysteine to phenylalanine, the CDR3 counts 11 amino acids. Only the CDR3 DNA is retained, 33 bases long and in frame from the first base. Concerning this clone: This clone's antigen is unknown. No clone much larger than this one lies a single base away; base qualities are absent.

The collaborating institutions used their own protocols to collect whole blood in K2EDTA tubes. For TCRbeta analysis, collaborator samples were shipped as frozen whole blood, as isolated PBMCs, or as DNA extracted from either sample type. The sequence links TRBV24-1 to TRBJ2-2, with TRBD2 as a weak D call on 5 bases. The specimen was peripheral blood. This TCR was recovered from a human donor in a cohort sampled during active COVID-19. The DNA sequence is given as TGTGCCACCAGGGGGAGCGGGGAGCTGTTTTTT. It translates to CATRGSGELFF.